These T cell receptor beta chains were read from a single sample in a study of shared T cell receptors in the human thymus. The method was immunoSEQ multiplex PCR; TCRdb's version includes in-frame clones alone and lacks a portion of them. The repertoire holds 700,000 to 750,000 clones, with 75% to 90% as singletons. The sample was also linked to a second study, of human thymus T cells.

Sequences were obtained from thymocytes. The receptors here all came from a girl in the first two years of life with a congenital heart defect. Each CDR3 is given with its conserved first and last residue. Fields, in order: D gene, clone size, J gene, V gene, CDR3 protein, CDR3 DNA. D genes are given only for firm matches. Only part of the rows carry a size: once, few, many, or a class if the clone is expanded.

D gene: TRBD1
clone size: .
J gene: TRBJ2-7
V gene: TRBV7-2
CDR3 protein: CASSSWTGLPGEQYF
CDR3 DNA: TGTGCCAGCAGCTCCTGGACAGGACTCCCGGGGGAGCAGTACTTC

D gene: TRBD1
clone size: .
J gene: TRBJ1-2
V gene: TRBV19
CDR3 protein: CASSIRGTVYGYTF
CDR3 DNA: TGTGCCAGTAGTATTAGGGGGACAGTCTATGGCTACACCTTC

D gene: .
clone size: .
J gene: TRBJ1-2
V gene: TRBV15
CDR3 protein: CATSRDSVRGGYGYTF
CDR3 DNA: TGTGCCACCAGCAGAGATTCCGTACGGGGGGGATATGGCTACACCTTC

D gene: TRBD2
clone size: .
J gene: TRBJ2-3
V gene: TRBV7-2
CDR3 protein: CASSLVLAVGVVDTQYF
CDR3 DNA: TGTGCCAGCAGCTTGGTACTAGCGGTCGGTGTAGTGGATACGCAGTATTTT

D gene: .
clone size: .
J gene: TRBJ2-7
V gene: TRBV5-5
CDR3 protein: CASSLSAYEQYF
CDR3 DNA: TGTGCCAGCAGCTTGAGCGCCTACGAGCAGTACTTC

D gene: TRBD1
clone size: .
J gene: TRBJ1-2
V gene: TRBV4-2
CDR3 protein: CASSQVDRGYTF
CDR3 DNA: TGTGCCAGCAGCCAAGTGGACAGGGGCTACACCTTC

D gene: .
clone size: .
J gene: TRBJ2-2
V gene: TRBV5-1
CDR3 protein: CASSLESVAGELFF
CDR3 DNA: TGCGCCAGCAGCCTGGAGTCAGTGGCCGGGGAGCTGTTTTTT

D gene: TRBD1
clone size: .
J gene: TRBJ1-2
V gene: TRBV4-1
CDR3 protein: CASSPGQAEGYTF
CDR3 DNA: TGCGCCAGCAGTCCCGGACAGGCGGAGGGCTACACCTTC

D gene: .
clone size: few
J gene: TRBJ2-6
V gene: TRBV5-4
CDR3 protein: CASSFRAPSGANVLTF
CDR3 DNA: TGTGCCAGCAGCTTCAGGGCCCCCTCTGGGGCCAACGTCCTGACTTTC

D gene: .
clone size: .
J gene: TRBJ1-5
V gene: TRBV6-5
CDR3 protein: CASRSLEGVNQPQHF
CDR3 DNA: TGTGCCAGCAGAAGTCTTGAGGGGGTCAATCAGCCCCAGCATTTT

D gene: TRBD2
clone size: .
J gene: TRBJ2-5
V gene: TRBV7-2
CDR3 protein: CASSLRLAGVETQYF
CDR3 DNA: TGTGCCAGCAGCTTAAGACTAGCGGGGGTGGAGACCCAGTACTTC

D gene: TRBD2
clone size: few
J gene: TRBJ2-7
V gene: TRBV19
CDR3 protein: CASSPTSGATYEQYF
CDR3 DNA: TGTGCCAGTAGCCCGACTAGCGGGGCAACCTACGAGCAGTACTTC

D gene: .
clone size: .
J gene: TRBJ1-2
V gene: TRBV19
CDR3 protein: CASSMGWRGGF
CDR3 DNA: TGTGCCAGTAGTATGGGGTGGAGGGGGGGCTTC

D gene: .
clone size: .
J gene: TRBJ1-1
V gene: TRBV29-1
CDR3 protein: CSVPGRGTEAFF
CDR3 DNA: TGCAGCGTGCCCGGACGGGGCACTGAAGCTTTCTTT

D gene: .
clone size: .
J gene: TRBJ1-1
V gene: TRBV14
CDR3 protein: CASSTDRLPRQAFF
CDR3 DNA: TGTGCCAGCAGCACCGACAGATTGCCTCGCCAAGCTTTCTTT

D gene: TRBD1
clone size: .
J gene: TRBJ2-3
V gene: TRBV19
CDR3 protein: CASSIGSYSKASGQGSKDTQYF
CDR3 DNA: TGTGCCAGTAGTATAGGGTCGTATTCCAAGGCGTCCGGACAGGGTTCGAAAGATACGCAGTATTTT

D gene: TRBD2
clone size: .
J gene: TRBJ2-7
V gene: TRBV4-2
CDR3 protein: CASSQWGAGGYEQYF
CDR3 DNA: TGTGCCAGCAGCCAGTGGGGAGCGGGGGGATACGAGCAGTACTTC

D gene: .
clone size: .
J gene: TRBJ1-6
V gene: TRBV28
CDR3 protein: CASTIGRSSYNSPLHF
CDR3 DNA: TGTGCCAGCACCATAGGGAGGAGCTCCTATAATTCACCCCTCCACTTT

D gene: TRBD1
clone size: .
J gene: TRBJ1-3
V gene: TRBV5-6
CDR3 protein: CASSPQGEGANTIYF
CDR3 DNA: TGTGCCAGCAGCCCCCAAGGAGAGGGGGCAAACACCATATATTTT

D gene: TRBD1
clone size: .
J gene: TRBJ2-5
V gene: TRBV25-1
CDR3 protein: CASSTTDRGFPETQYF
CDR3 DNA: TGTGCCAGCAGCACGACGGACAGGGGATTCCCGGAGACCCAGTACTTC

D gene: .
clone size: .
J gene: TRBJ1-6
V gene: TRBV27
CDR3 protein: CASSPRLSSYNSPLHF
CDR3 DNA: TGTGCCAGCAGTCCCCGACTCAGCTCCTATAATTCACCCCTCCACTTT

D gene: .
clone size: few
J gene: TRBJ2-7
V gene: TRBV11-2
CDR3 protein: CASSLISTYEQYF
CDR3 DNA: TGTGCCAGCAGCTTAATTTCTACCTACGAGCAGTACTTC

D gene: TRBD1
clone size: .
J gene: TRBJ2-5
V gene: TRBV19
CDR3 protein: CASSIGGHRGETQYF
CDR3 DNA: TGTGCCAGTAGTATTGGCGGCCACAGGGGAGAGACCCAGTACTTC

D gene: .
clone size: .
J gene: TRBJ1-2
V gene: TRBV25-1
CDR3 protein: CASSPSNSGQRGPGYTF
CDR3 DNA: TGTGCCAGCAGCCCCTCTAATTCCGGACAGCGCGGGCCCGGCTACACCTTC

D gene: TRBD1
clone size: .
J gene: TRBJ1-1
V gene: TRBV7-9
CDR3 protein: CASSSQNLILGQGAEAFF
CDR3 DNA: TGTGCCAGCAGCTCGCAAAACCTCATCCTGGGGCAGGGGGCTGAAGCTTTCTTT

D gene: TRBD2
clone size: .
J gene: TRBJ2-1
V gene: TRBV6-1
CDR3 protein: CASSERTSSPYYNEQFF
CDR3 DNA: TGTGCCAGCAGTGAAAGGACTAGCTCCCCGTATTACAATGAGCAGTTCTTC

D gene: TRBD1
clone size: .
J gene: TRBJ1-6
V gene: TRBV5-1
CDR3 protein: CASSLDRATRSPLHF
CDR3 DNA: TGCGCCAGCAGCCTCGACAGGGCCACTCGTTCACCCCTCCACTTT

D gene: .
clone size: .
J gene: TRBJ2-5
V gene: TRBV4-2
CDR3 protein: CASSQALGTGEETQYF
CDR3 DNA: .

D gene: .
clone size: .
J gene: TRBJ2-2
V gene: TRBV9
CDR3 protein: CASSVGRSNTGELFF
CDR3 DNA: TGTGCCAGCAGCGTAGGCCGGTCGAACACCGGGGAGCTGTTTTTT

D gene: .
clone size: few
J gene: TRBJ2-7
V gene: TRBV6-5
CDR3 protein: CASSSPQYEQYF
CDR3 DNA: TGTGCCAGCAGTTCCCCCCAGTACGAGCAGTACTTC

D gene: TRBD1
clone size: .
J gene: TRBJ2-6
V gene: TRBV9
CDR3 protein: CASSVPGTGTSGANVLTF
CDR3 DNA: TGTGCCAGCAGCGTACCCGGGACAGGGACCTCTGGGGCCAACGTCCTGACTTTC

D gene: .
clone size: .
J gene: TRBJ1-6
V gene: TRBV9
CDR3 protein: CASSGEQSYNSPLHF
CDR3 DNA: TGTGCCAGCAGCGGCGAACAGTCCTATAATTCACCCCTCCACTTT

D gene: .
clone size: .
J gene: TRBJ2-4
V gene: TRBV5-4
CDR3 protein: CASSPRGAKNIQYF
CDR3 DNA: TGTGCCAGCAGCCCCAGGGGCGCCAAAAACATTCAGTACTTC

D gene: TRBD1
clone size: .
J gene: TRBJ1-5
V gene: TRBV6-1
CDR3 protein: CASSDLQGHQPQHF
CDR3 DNA: TGTGCCAGCAGTGACTTACAGGGGCATCAGCCCCAGCATTTT

D gene: TRBD1
clone size: .
J gene: TRBJ1-2
V gene: TRBV10-3
CDR3 protein: CAISDGRGGQGYGYTF
CDR3 DNA: TGTGCCATCAGTGACGGCCGGGGGGGACAGGGGTATGGCTACACCTTC

D gene: TRBD1
clone size: .
J gene: TRBJ1-1
V gene: TRBV5-4
CDR3 protein: CASTPRTGNTEAFF
CDR3 DNA: TGTGCCAGCACACCCAGGACAGGGAACACTGAAGCTTTCTTT

D gene: .
clone size: .
J gene: TRBJ1-2
V gene: TRBV5-1
CDR3 protein: CASSFGPNRPNYGYTF
CDR3 DNA: TGCGCCAGCAGCTTTGGACCCAACAGGCCTAACTATGGCTACACCTTC

D gene: .
clone size: .
J gene: TRBJ1-1
V gene: TRBV6-1
CDR3 protein: CASSGGIEGDRWGTEAFF
CDR3 DNA: TGTGCCAGCAGTGGGGGGATTGAGGGGGATAGGTGGGGCACTGAAGCTTTCTTT

D gene: .
clone size: .
J gene: TRBJ2-2
V gene: TRBV6-1
CDR3 protein: CASSEAGRVTGELFF
CDR3 DNA: TGTGCCAGCAGTGAAGCTGGGCGGGTAACCGGGGAGCTGTTTTTT

D gene: TRBD2
clone size: .
J gene: TRBJ2-7
V gene: TRBV4-1
CDR3 protein: CASSLFPGGTYEQYF
CDR3 DNA: TGCGCCAGCAGCCTGTTCCCCGGGGGGACCTACGAGCAGTACTTC

D gene: .
clone size: few
J gene: TRBJ1-2
V gene: TRBV19
CDR3 protein: CASTLRENYGYTF
CDR3 DNA: TGTGCCAGTACGTTACGGGAAAACTATGGCTACACCTTC

D gene: TRBD1
clone size: .
J gene: TRBJ1-1
V gene: TRBV4-1
CDR3 protein: CASSHLGTAMNTEAFF
CDR3 DNA: TGCGCCAGCAGCCACTTAGGGACAGCTATGAACACTGAAGCTTTCTTT

D gene: .
clone size: few
J gene: TRBJ2-2
V gene: TRBV19
CDR3 protein: CASSPRRYYTGELFF
CDR3 DNA: TGTGCCAGTAGCCCGAGGCGATACTATACCGGGGAGCTGTTTTTT

D gene: TRBD1
clone size: .
J gene: TRBJ1-2
V gene: TRBV4-3
CDR3 protein: CASSHYSPGTGGLDGYTF
CDR3 DNA: TGCGCCAGCAGCCATTATTCTCCCGGGACAGGGGGCCTTGATGGCTACACCTTC

D gene: .
clone size: few
J gene: TRBJ1-2
V gene: TRBV6-5
CDR3 protein: CASSDSWGDYGYTF
CDR3 DNA: TGTGCCAGCAGTGACTCTTGGGGGGACTATGGCTACACCTTC

D gene: TRBD2
clone size: .
J gene: TRBJ2-1
V gene: TRBV15
CDR3 protein: CATTSGDYNEQFF
CDR3 DNA: TGTGCCACCACTAGCGGGGATTACAATGAGCAGTTCTTC

D gene: .
clone size: .
J gene: TRBJ2-3
V gene: TRBV28
CDR3 protein: CASSYLQGDTQYF
CDR3 DNA: TGTGCCAGCAGTTATCTACAGGGAGATACGCAGTATTTT

D gene: TRBD2
clone size: .
J gene: TRBJ2-3
V gene: TRBV30
CDR3 protein: CAWIADPLLAGGGQDTQYF
CDR3 DNA: TGTGCCTGGATTGCTGACCCTTTGCTAGCGGGGGGTGGCCAAGATACGCAGTATTTT

D gene: TRBD1
clone size: .
J gene: TRBJ1-3
V gene: TRBV28
CDR3 protein: CASRTGQDFSGNTIYF
CDR3 DNA: TGTGCCAGCAGAACTGGACAGGATTTCTCTGGAAACACCATATATTTT

D gene: TRBD2
clone size: few
J gene: TRBJ2-3
V gene: TRBV11-2
CDR3 protein: CASSPRLAGGADTQYF
CDR3 DNA: TGTGCCAGCAGCCCTAGACTAGCGGGGGGCGCAGATACGCAGTATTTT

D gene: .
clone size: .
J gene: TRBJ1-1
V gene: TRBV7-4
CDR3 protein: CASSLVPQGTTEAFF
CDR3 DNA: TGTGCCAGCAGCTTAGTACCGCAGGGTACGACTGAAGCTTTCTTT

D gene: .
clone size: .
J gene: TRBJ2-2
V gene: TRBV2
CDR3 protein: CASSDRRQPTGELFF
CDR3 DNA: TGTGCCAGCAGTGATAGGAGACAGCCTACCGGGGAGCTGTTTTTT

D gene: TRBD1
clone size: .
J gene: TRBJ2-3
V gene: TRBV2
CDR3 protein: CASRRQGATDTQYF
CDR3 DNA: TGTGCCAGCAGACGGCAGGGGGCCACAGATACGCAGTATTTT

D gene: .
clone size: .
J gene: TRBJ2-3
V gene: TRBV28
CDR3 protein: CASSLGGARAKSDTQYF
CDR3 DNA: TGTGCCAGCAGCCTAGGGGGGGCCAGGGCGAAATCAGATACGCAGTATTTT

D gene: TRBD1
clone size: .
J gene: TRBJ2-2
V gene: TRBV4-3
CDR3 protein: CASSQDRCPGGPIFRGTRELFF
CDR3 DNA: TGCGCCAGCAGCCAAGATCGGTGCCCAGGGGGCCCAATTTTCAGGGGCACCCGGGAGCTGTTTTTT

D gene: TRBD1
clone size: once
J gene: TRBJ2-3
V gene: TRBV23-1
CDR3 protein: CASSQSRDRGRFADTQYF
CDR3 DNA: TGCGCCAGCAGTCAATCGCGGGACAGGGGGCGATTCGCAGATACGCAGTATTTT

D gene: .
clone size: .
J gene: TRBJ2-5
V gene: TRBV6-5
CDR3 protein: CASSYSGKILETQYF
CDR3 DNA: TGTGCCAGCAGTTACTCCGGGAAAATCCTAGAGACCCAGTACTTC

D gene: TRBD1
clone size: .
J gene: TRBJ2-5
V gene: TRBV7-6
CDR3 protein: CASSSPGQGAWETQYF
CDR3 DNA: TGTGCCAGCAGCTCCCCGGGACAGGGGGCGTGGGAGACCCAGTACTTC

D gene: .
clone size: once
J gene: TRBJ2-2
V gene: TRBV7-3
CDR3 protein: CASSSHSRHPPGELFF
CDR3 DNA: TGTGCCAGCAGCTCCCATTCGCGGCATCCCCCCGGGGAGCTGTTTTTT

D gene: .
clone size: .
J gene: TRBJ1-1
V gene: TRBV2
CDR3 protein: CAIQGRQGNTEAFF
CDR3 DNA: TGTGCCATACAGGGCCGGCAAGGGAACACTGAAGCTTTCTTT